The clone carrying this TCR beta chain was counted ten times or more. Its antigen is still unknown. The sample belongs to a study of T-cell reconstitution after alpha-beta-depleted transplantation in children. TCRbeta library preparation incorporated unique molecular identifiers. Using its own MiXCR run on the PCR reads, TCRdb lists one record per CDR3 protein. The sample holds 800,000 to 1,000,000 distinct CDR3 sequences, roughly 31% seen once. Study outcomes and limitations: Elevated TCRbeta diversity at day 60 was traced, in some patients, to surviving recipient T cells and thymic progenitors.

The ends lost 6 bases at V and 4 bases at J; junction bases unmatched: 9. The CDR3 length is 15 residues. The germline gives CDR1 ENHRY, CDR2 SYGVKD. The receptor's source is a boy in the first two years of life who had a stem cell transplant for SCID, so the T cells may come from the graft donor. Sequencing was performed on PBMCs, mostly from graft donor cells, taken 360 days after TCRalphabeta/CD19-depleted stem cell transplant. V is TRBV10-3 and J is TRBJ2-3; 8 positions agree with TRBD1. The CDR3 coding sequence is TGTGCCATCAGCCGGACAGGGAATAGTCCAGATACGCAGTATTTT. Protein: CAISRTGNSPDTQYF.